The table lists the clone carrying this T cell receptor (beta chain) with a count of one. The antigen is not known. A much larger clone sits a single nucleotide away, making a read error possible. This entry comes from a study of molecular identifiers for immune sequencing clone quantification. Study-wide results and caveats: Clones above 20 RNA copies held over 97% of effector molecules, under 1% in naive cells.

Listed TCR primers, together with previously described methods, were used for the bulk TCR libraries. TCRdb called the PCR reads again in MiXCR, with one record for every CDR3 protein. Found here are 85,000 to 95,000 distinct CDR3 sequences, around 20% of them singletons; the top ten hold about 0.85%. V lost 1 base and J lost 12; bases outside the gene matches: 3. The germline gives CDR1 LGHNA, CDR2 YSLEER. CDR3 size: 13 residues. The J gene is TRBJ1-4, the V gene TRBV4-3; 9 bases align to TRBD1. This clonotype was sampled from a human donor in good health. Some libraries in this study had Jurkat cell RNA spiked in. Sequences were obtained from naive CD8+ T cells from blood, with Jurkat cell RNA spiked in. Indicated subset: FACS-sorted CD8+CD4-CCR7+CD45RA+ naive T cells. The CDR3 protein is CASSQATGGELFF. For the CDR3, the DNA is TGCGCCAGCAGCCAAGCGACAGGGGGAGAACTGTTTTTT.